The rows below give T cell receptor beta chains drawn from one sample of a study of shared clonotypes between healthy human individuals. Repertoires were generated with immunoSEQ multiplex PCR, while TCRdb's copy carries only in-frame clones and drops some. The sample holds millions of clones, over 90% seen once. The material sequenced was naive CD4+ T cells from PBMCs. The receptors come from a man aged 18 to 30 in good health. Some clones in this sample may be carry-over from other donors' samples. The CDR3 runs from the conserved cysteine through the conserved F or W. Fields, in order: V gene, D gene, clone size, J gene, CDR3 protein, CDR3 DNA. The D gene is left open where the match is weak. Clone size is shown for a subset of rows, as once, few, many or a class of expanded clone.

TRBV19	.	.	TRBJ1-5	CASSMLPVLSNQPQHF	TGTGCCAGTAGTATGCTGCCAGTACTTAGCAATCAGCCCCAGCATTTT
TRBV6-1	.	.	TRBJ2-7	CASSEPLTRWTFDEQYF	TGTGCCAGCAGCGAACCCCTCACAAGGTGGACCTTCGACGAGCAGTACTTC
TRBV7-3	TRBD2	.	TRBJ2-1	CASSLGTSGINEQFF	TGTGCCAGCAGCCTAGGGACTAGCGGGATTAATGAGCAGTTCTTC
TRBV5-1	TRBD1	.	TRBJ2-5	CASSLAPTGAGETQYF	TGCGCCAGCAGCTTGGCTCCGACAGGGGCGGGAGAGACCCAGTACTTC
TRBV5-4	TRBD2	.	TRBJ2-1	CASSSIMRTSDNNEQFF	TGTGCCAGCAGCTCGATCATGAGGACTAGCGACAACAATGAGCAGTTCTTC
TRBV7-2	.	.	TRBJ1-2	CASSLNGRYYGYTF	TGTGCCAGCAGCTTAAACGGCAGATACTATGGCTACACCTTC
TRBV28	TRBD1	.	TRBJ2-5	CASGGVGTGPETQYF	TGTGCCAGCGGGGGCGTCGGGACAGGGCCAGAGACCCAGTACTTC
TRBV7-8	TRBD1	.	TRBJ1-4	CASSPRQGASGKLFF	TGTGCCAGCAGCCCTAGACAGGGGGCGTCTGGAAAACTGTTTTTT
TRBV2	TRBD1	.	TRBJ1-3	CASSYQDRAGNTIYF	TGTGCCAGCAGTTATCAAGACAGGGCTGGAAACACCATATATTTT
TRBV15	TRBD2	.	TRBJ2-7	CATSRVPKSGSHYEQYF	TGTGCCACCAGCAGAGTCCCCAAAAGCGGGAGTCACTACGAGCAGTACTTC
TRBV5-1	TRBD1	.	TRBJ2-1	CASSFFGQGARDEQFF	TGCGCCAGCAGCTTCTTCGGGCAGGGGGCTAGAGATGAGCAGTTCTTC
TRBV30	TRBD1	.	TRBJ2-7	CAWSFPQGYEQYF	TGTGCCTGGAGTTTCCCACAGGGGTACGAGCAGTACTTC
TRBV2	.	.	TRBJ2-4	CASRADRAKNIQYF	TGTGCCAGCAGAGCTGACAGAGCCAAAAACATTCAGTACTTC
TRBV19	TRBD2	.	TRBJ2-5	CASSITSGRLLETQYF	TGTGCCAGTAGTATCACTAGCGGGCGCCTCCTGGAGACCCAGTACTTC
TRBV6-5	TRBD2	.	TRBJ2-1	CASSYLDGGAYNEQFF	TGTGCCAGCAGTTACCTAGACGGGGGGGCCTACAATGAGCAGTTCTTC
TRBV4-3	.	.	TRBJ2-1	CASSPGRLYNEQFF	TGCGCCAGCAGCCCCGGTAGGCTTTACAATGAGCAGTTCTTC
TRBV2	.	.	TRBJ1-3	CASSEISGHSGNTIYF	TGTGCCAGCAGTGAGATCTCGGGCCACTCTGGAAACACCATATATTTT
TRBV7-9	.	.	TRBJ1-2	CASSLNPGFFYGYTF	TGTGCCAGCAGCTTAAACCCGGGATTCTTCTATGGCTACACCTTC
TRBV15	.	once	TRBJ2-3	CATSLASPDTQYF	TGTGCCACTTCCTTAGCTTCCCCAGATACGCAGTATTTT
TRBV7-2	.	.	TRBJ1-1	CASSLTGAITEAFF	TGTGCCAGCAGCTTAACGGGTGCCATCACTGAAGCTTTCTTT
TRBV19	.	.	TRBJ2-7	CASSLTLGRDEQYF	TGTGCCAGTAGTCTTACTCTCGGACGGGACGAGCAGTACTTC
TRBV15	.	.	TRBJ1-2	CATSRDPAGDGYTF	TGTGCCACCAGCAGGGATCCAGCGGGCGATGGCTACACCTTC
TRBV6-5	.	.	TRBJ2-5	CASSSADQGETQYF	TGTGCCAGCAGTTCCGCGGACCAGGGGGAGACCCAGTACTTC
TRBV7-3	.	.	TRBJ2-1	CASSLTPAYNEQFF	TGTGCCAGCAGCTTGACTCCCGCCTACAATGAGCAGTTCTTC
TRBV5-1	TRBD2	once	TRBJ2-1	CASSLAGAGDFREQFF	TGCGCCAGCAGCTTGGCCGGGGCGGGAGATTTTCGAGAGCAGTTCTTC
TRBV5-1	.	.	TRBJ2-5	CASSFEVWETQYF	TGCGCCAGCAGCTTTGAGGTCTGGGAGACCCAGTACTTC
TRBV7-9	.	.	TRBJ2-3	CASSPHWRLGTDTQYF	TGTGCCAGCAGCCCCCATTGGCGGCTAGGCACAGATACGCAGTATTTT
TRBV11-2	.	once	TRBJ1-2	CASSPDGTRYGYTF	TGTGCCAGCAGCCCAGACGGGACCCGGTATGGCTACACCTTC
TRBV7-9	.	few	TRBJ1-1	CASSFSRINEAFF	TGTGCCAGCAGCTTTAGTCGCATCAATGAAGCTTTCTTT
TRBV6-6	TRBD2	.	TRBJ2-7	CASSFFRGGHYEQYF	TGTGCCAGCAGTTTTTTCCGGGGGGGCCACTACGAGCAGTACTTC
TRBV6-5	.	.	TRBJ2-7	CASSYAGALHSYEQYF	TGTGCCAGCAGTTACGCGGGGGCCTTACACTCCTACGAGCAGTACTTC
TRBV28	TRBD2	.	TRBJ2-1	CASSLLASGNTYNEQFF	TGTGCCAGCAGTTTATTGGCTAGCGGAAATACTTACAATGAGCAGTTCTTC
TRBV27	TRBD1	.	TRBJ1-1	CASSTRGTEAFF	TGTGCCAGCAGTACCAGGGGGACTGAAGCTTTCTTT